Given below is one TCR beta chain in context. No antigen is known for it. A junction boundary mismatches the germline segment, possibly from a read error. Patients sequenced had flow cytometry evidence of CD8+CD57+ cell expansion. The cohort consisted entirely of patients having severe acquired aplastic anemia. There was no therapy given to any patient before the blood sampling took place. TCR beta VDJ and CDR3 were profiled, and genomic DNA was the template. From the reads, TCRdb called clonotypes with MiXCR, one entry per CDR3 protein. The table records about 200,000 distinct CDR3 sequences, 55% to 65% of them present only once. The source of the sample is a study of CD8+CD57+ T cells in acquired aplastic anemia. Study-wide results and caveats: A set of about 28 CD8+ CDR3 sequences was shared between patients and controls, and these sequences appeared highly expressed in patients. Researchers reported that CD8+ Simpson's diversity was not significantly different in patients versus controls.

The CDR3 has 12 amino acids. Germline V gives CDR1 SQVTM, CDR2 ANQGSEA. Sequenced sample: sorted CD4+, CD8+, or CD8+CD57+ T cells (not recorded which) from PBMCs. V and J are TRBV29-1 and TRBJ2-1; a possible D gene is TRBD2 (5 bases). This receptor was identified in a human donor with aplastic anemia. The CDR3 DNA is TGCAGCGTCGAAGCTCGGGGTCTCGAGCAGTTCTTC. Protein sequence: CSVEARGLEQFF.